The rows below give T cell receptor beta chains drawn from one sample of a study of blood T cells in healthy people across ages. TCRdb independently ran MiXCR on the 5' RACE reads; one entry per CDR3 protein. The data show around 1,500,000 distinct CDR3 sequences, with 28% seen just once and 7% to 9% held by the top ten. The source material was blood. The receptor source for this set is a woman aged 25 to 39 in good health. CDR3s include the opening cysteine and the closing phenylalanine or tryptophan. A D gene is named only where the DNA matches it firmly. Clone size, where shown, is once, few, many, or a class for clones that have expanded.

NA	NA	TRBV4-1	TRBJ1-3	TGCGCCAGCAGCCAAGAAGGAGGGTCTGGAAACACCATATATTTT	CASSQEGGSGNTIYF
NA	TRBD1	TRBV28	TRBJ1-3	TGTGCCAGCAGTACGCCCGGGACAGGGTTCGGGTCTTCTGGAAACACCGTATATTTT	CASSTPGTGFGSSGNTVYF
NA	NA	TRBV6-5	TRBJ1-1	TGTGCCAGCAGACAAGCGGGGGAGAACACTGAAGCTTTCTTT	CASRQAGENTEAFF
NA	TRBD2	TRBV10-3	TRBJ2-3	TGTGCCATCAGGACTAGCGGGATCCAAGATACGCAGTATTTT	CAIRTSGIQDTQYF
NA	TRBD2	TRBV20-1	TRBJ2-7	TGCAGTGCCCTTTCGGGGGGGCAATTCGAGCAGTACTTC	CSALSGGQFEQYF
many	NA	TRBV7-9	TRBJ2-1	TGTGCCAGCAGCGTCGATTACAATGAGCAGTTCTTC	CASSVDYNEQFF
NA	NA	TRBV24-1	TRBJ1-5	TGTGCCACCAGTGATCAGAATAGCAATCAGCCCCAGCATTTT	CATSDQNSNQPQHF
many	TRBD2	TRBV29-1	TRBJ2-5	TGCAGCGTTGAAGACATCGGGGAGGGGGAGACCCAGTACTTC	CSVEDIGEGETQYF
few	NA	TRBV27	TRBJ2-1	TGTGCCAGCAGTTTATCGAAGTATGGGCAGTTCTTC	CASSLSKYGQFF
NA	NA	TRBV5-1	TRBJ1-1	TGCGCCAGCAAATGGGGGGCGGGTAGGACTGAAGCTTTCTTT	CASKWGAGRTEAFF
few	TRBD1	TRBV18	TRBJ2-3	TGTGCCAGCTCACCTTCTACAGGGGGAAGACAAGGAGGCACAGATACGCAGTATTTT	CASSPSTGGRQGGTDTQYF
NA	NA	TRBV18	TRBJ1-1	TGTGCCAGCTCCGAAACCGGGGCGCGCACTGAAGCTTTCTTT	CASSETGARTEAFF
NA	TRBD2	TRBV30	TRBJ2-4	TGTGCCGTTAGAGTAGCGGGTGTAAACATTCAGTACTTC	CAVRVAGVNIQYF
few	NA	TRBV20-1	TRBJ2-3	TGCAGTGCTAGAGTCGGGGTGTCGGATACGCAGTATTTT	CSARVGVSDTQYF
many	TRBD2	TRBV10-2	TRBJ2-7	TGCGCCAGCAGCGAGGGAGGGGCCTACGAGCAGTACTTC	CASSEGGAYEQYF
few	TRBD1	TRBV7-3	TRBJ2-1	TGTGCCAGCAATCCGGGACAGGGTGGGGAGCAGTTCTTC	CASNPGQGGEQFF
NA	NA	TRBV27	TRBJ2-1	TGTGCCAGCAGTTATGCGACCCGCGGTGAGCAGTTCTTC	CASSYATRGEQFF
many	NA	TRBV6-5	TRBJ2-5	TGTGCCAGCAGTTACCCCCCGGAGACCCAGTACTTC	CASSYPPETQYF
NA	TRBD2	TRBV5-5	TRBJ2-5	TGTGCCAGCAGCACGCGCCCGACTAGCGGGCAAGAGACCCAGTACTTC	CASSTRPTSGQETQYF
NA	NA	TRBV27	TRBJ1-5	TGTGCCAGCAGTTTGTATTTTGGGGGCAGCCAGCCCCAGCATTTT	CASSLYFGGSQPQHF
NA	TRBD2	TRBV7-9	TRBJ2-1	TGTGTCAGCAGACCCCCGACTAGCGGCCCACATGAGCAGTTCTTC	CVSRPPTSGPHEQFF
few	NA	TRBV7-9	TRBJ2-1	TGTGCCAGCACCCTTACGGACAGCCCGTACAATGAGCAGTTCTTC	CASTLTDSPYNEQFF
NA	NA	TRBV6-5	TRBJ1-1	TGTGCCAGCGCATTCGAGGAGGTCGCTGAAGCTTTCTTT	CASAFEEVAEAFF
once	TRBD2	TRBV5-1	TRBJ2-5	TGCGCCAGCAGCTTGGAGCCGACTAGCGGGGGACAAGAGACCCGGGACTTC	CASSLEPTSGGQETRDF
many	NA	TRBV5-1	TRBJ1-6	TGCGCCAGCAGCCTACTACAGGGAGGGGTAGGATCACCCCTCCACTTT	CASSLLQGGVGSPLHF
few	NA	TRBV5-1	TRBJ2-6	TGCGCCAGCAGCTTGGGGGACACCCGCGTCCTGACTTTC	CASSLGDTRVLTF
NA	NA	TRBV28	TRBJ1-5	TGTGTCAGCAGCTCCCAGGGAAGGAGCAATCAGCCCCAGCATTTT	CVSSSQGRSNQPQHF
few	NA	TRBV29-1	TRBJ2-2	TGCAGCGCTTTAGCCGGGACTTCGAACACCGGGGAGCTGTTTTTT	CSALAGTSNTGELFF
NA	NA	TRBV5-1	TRBJ1-6	TGCGCCAGCGGGGTGGGGGATTCACCCCTCCACTTT	CASGVGDSPLHF
NA	NA	TRBV25-1	TRBJ2-6	TGTGCCAGCACAGGGGCCAACGTCCGGACTTTC	CASTGANVRTF
NA	NA	TRBV7-2	TRBJ1-2	TGTGCCAGCAGCTTAGGCCAGGCGGAAAGGTTCGTGCATGGCTACACCTTC	CASSLGQAERFVHGYTF
few	NA	TRBV10-3	TRBJ2-7	TGTGCCATCAGCGAGAACAGGGTCGGCTACGAGCAGTACTTC	CAISENRVGYEQYF
NA	NA	TRBV5-5	TRBJ2-1	TGTGCCAGCAGCCGGGACGAGTTTGAGCAGTTCTTC	CASSRDEFEQFF
NA	NA	TRBV5-6	TRBJ2-1	TGTGCCAGCAGCTCCCGGCAGGTGGCGGGATCGAATGAGCAGTTCTTC	CASSSRQVAGSNEQFF